Shown below are 7 T cell receptor beta chains from a single sample sequenced in a study of blood T cell repertoires in COVID-19. TCRdb keeps only in-frame clones here, not all; method: immunoSEQ multiplex PCR. The sample lists some 38,000 clones; 70% to 90% were seen once. Source material: peripheral blood. The receptors come from a man in his fifties with active COVID-19.

This chain connects TRBV7-9 to TRBJ1-2; no reliable D call. The V end was cut by 3 bases, the J end by 6 bases, with 8 bases between. The CDR3 length is 12 residues. Per germline, CDR1 SEHNR and CDR2 FQNEAQ (reference sequence). DNA for the CDR3: TGTGCCAGCAGCTTTAGCGGGAATGGCTACACCTTC. This sequence encodes CASSFSGNGYTF.

The rearrangement uses TRBV6-5 and TRBJ1-5, with D uncertain. Trimming pared 2 bases from V and 5 bases from J, leaving 7 bases between. Germline-derived CDR1 and CDR2 are MNHEY and SVGAGI. This CDR3 region has 13 residues. The CDR3 DNA reads as TGTGCCAGCAGTTACGCGAGCGATCAGCCCCAGCATTTT. It yields the protein CASSYASDQPQHF.

The V call is TRBV2, the J call TRBJ1-4; weak D call: TRBD1 (5 bases). Looked up from germline, CDR1 is SNHLY and CDR2 is FYNNEI. The CDR3 has 14 amino acids. The V end lost 3 bases, the J end lost 10 bases, and 15 bases lay between the germline ends. This CDR3 is CASSDRAGYGKLFF. The CDR3 coding sequence is TGTGCCAGCAGTGATAGGGCAGGGTATGGAAAACTGTTTTTT. The entire variable domain, with the rest obtained from reference TRBV2 and TRBJ1-4, is as follows: EPEVTQTPSHQVTQMGQEVILRCVPISNHLYFYWYRQILGQKVEFLVSFYNNEISEKSEIFDDQFSVERPDGSNFTLKIRSTKLEDSAMYFCASSDRAGYGKLFFGSGTQLSVL.

The V call is TRBV6-5, the J call TRBJ2-7, with 9 bases identical to TRBD1. Losses at the gene ends were 5 bases for V and 6 bases for J; bases not matched to a gene: 11. Germline V lookup: CDR1 MNHEY, CDR2 SVGAGI. The CDR3 consists of 15 residues. CDR3 nucleotides: TGTGCCAGCAGTCGTCACGGGACAGGGCTGACCGAGCAGTACTTC. The encoded protein is CASSRHGTGLTEQYF.

This chain links TRBV6-5 with TRBJ2-5; D might be TRBD2 (6 bases). Between the trimmed V and J ends, which lost 0 bases and 5 bases, there was a span of 13 bases. CDR1 is MNHEY and CDR2 is SVGAGI in the germline V gene. The CDR3 covers 15 residues. The CDR3: CASSYSMGGWETQYF. The CDR3 bases are TGTGCCAGCAGTTACTCGATGGGGGGTTGGGAGACCCAGTACTTC.

The rearrangement links TRBV27 to TRBJ2-3, with 8 bases matching TRBD1. This CDR3 has 15 amino acids. The V gene end was trimmed by 1 base and the J gene end by 7 bases; junction bases not matched to a gene: 7. CDR1 is MNHEY, CDR2 SMNVEV, per germline (reference sequence). The CDR3 sequence is CASSLYWTGSHTQYF. As DNA, the CDR3 is TGTGCCAGCAGTTTATATTGGACAGGGTCACATACGCAGTATTTT.

The V and J genes are TRBV5-1 and TRBJ2-2, with 9 bases aligning to TRBD2. V lost 0 bases to trimming and J lost 3 bases; unmatched junction nucleotides: 6. This CDR3 has 17 residues. Per germline, CDR1 SGHRS and CDR2 YFSETQ. The CDR3 loop reads CASSLGNSGGYTGELFF. In nucleotides, the CDR3 is TGCGCCAGCAGCTTGGGAAATAGCGGGGGATACACCGGGGAGCTGTTTTTT.